A single sample gave rise to the 29 T cell receptor beta chains below, sequenced in a study of T cell responses to AZD1222 COVID-19 vaccine. Repertoires were generated with immunoSEQ multiplex PCR, while TCRdb's copy carries only in-frame clones and drops some. The data contain about 120,000 clones, roughly 91% of them seen just once; the ten biggest clones take up approximately 5.1%. The starting material was peripheral blood, obtained 28 days after the second AZD1222 dose. The receptors come from an adult who received the AZD1222 COVID-19 vaccine.

This clone has a handful of counts. The chain couples TRBV19 to TRBJ1-1; D not certain. The V end was cut by 10 bases, the J end by 1 base, with 10 bases between. The CDR3 extends over 12 amino acids. CDR1 is LNHDA, CDR2 SQIVND, per germline (reference sequence). Written as DNA, the CDR3 is TGTGCCACAGGCCCGGGGAACACTGAAGCTTTCTTT. This sequence encodes CATGPGNTEAFF.

The rearrangement uses TRBV6-5 and TRBJ1-1; TRBD1 matches at 7 bases. The CDR3 is made up of 12 amino acids. The germline V gene encodes CDR1 MNHEY and CDR2 SVGAGI. With 5 bases clipped from V and 4 bases from J, the junction kept 1 base outside the gene matches. The DNA for the CDR3 is TGTGCCAGCAGTCAGGGGGGCACTGAAGCTTTCTTT. It specifies CASSQGGTEAFF.

The genes are TRBV10-3 and TRBJ2-7; 7 bases are shared with TRBD1. The junction had 2 bases not matched to a gene; V was cut back by 1 base and J by 5 bases. The CDR3 has 13 amino acids. Germline CDR1 is ENHRY and CDR2 is SYGVKD. The CDR3, as DNA: TGTGCCATCAGTGAGTTCCAGGGGGACGAGCAGTACTTC. This translates into CAISEFQGDEQYF.

The chain joins TRBV11-3 to TRBJ1-1; D is unresolved. Germline CDR1 is SGHNT and CDR2 is YENEEA. The CDR3 covers 13 residues. V dropped 6 bases and J dropped 0 bases, with 8 bases sitting between them. The CDR3 spells CASSYTMNTEAFF. Written as DNA, the CDR3 is TGTGCCAGCAGTTACACAATGAACACTGAAGCTTTCTTT.

This chain joins TRBV6-1 and TRBJ2-7; 8 positions match TRBD1. Looked up from germline, CDR1 is MNHNS and CDR2 is SASEGT. V lost 3 bases and J lost 3; bases outside the gene matches: 7. This CDR3 spans 15 amino acids. CDR3 residues: CASSDPGQAHYEQYF. For the CDR3, the DNA is TGTGCCAGCAGTGATCCGGGACAGGCCCACTACGAGCAGTACTTC.

The V call is TRBV7-2, the J call TRBJ2-7; the D gene could be TRBD1 or TRBD2 (6 bases each). The CDR3 contains 18 residues. Germline CDR1 SGHTA, CDR2 FQGNSA. The V end lost 4 bases, the J end lost 1 base, and 23 bases lay between the germline ends. CDR3 sequence: CASSSTRVLGGTSYEQYF. CDR3 in DNA: TGTGCCAGCAGCTCTACGAGAGTTTTGGGGGGCACATCCTACGAGCAGTACTTC.

This chain links TRBV7-2 with TRBJ1-1, with TRBD1 as a possible D gene (6 bases). The germline V gene has CDR1 SGHTA and CDR2 FQGNSA. The CDR3 loop spans 16 amino acids. V lost 0 bases, J lost 3 bases, and 14 bases lay in between. The CDR3 region is CASSLAGKAGDTEAFF. CDR3 in DNA: TGTGCCAGCAGCTTAGCGGGGAAGGCAGGGGACACTGAAGCTTTCTTT.

The chain combines TRBV6-2 or TRBV6-3 with TRBJ2-7, with TRBD1 matching over 9 bases. Per the germline V gene, CDR1 is MNHEY and CDR2 is SVGEGT. V was pared by 0 bases and J by 2 bases, with 5 bases of the junction left unmatched. The CDR3 contains 16 residues. CDR3 nucleotides: TGTGCCAGCAGTTACTCGGGGACAGGGTTTCCCTACGAGCAGTACTTC. Protein sequence: CASSYSGTGFPYEQYF.

The gene calls are TRBV4-1 and TRBJ2-7, with 8 positions matching TRBD2. V gave up 1 base and J gave up 6 bases; unmatched junction bases: 11. The CDR3 contains 16 residues. The germline V gene has CDR1 MGHRA and CDR2 YSYEKL. In nucleotides, the CDR3 is TGCGCCAGCAGCCAAGTTGGTGCACTAGCGGAACCCGAGCAGTACTTC. This translates into CASSQVGALAEPEQYF.

This clone came up a few times. This chain links TRBV3-1 (or the pseudogene TRBV3-2) with TRBJ1-1; D call uncertain. V lost 0 bases and J lost 7, with 9 bases in between. The length of the CDR3 is 13 residues. CDR1 is LGHDT and CDR2 is YNNKEL in the germline V gene (reference sequence). The chain's CDR3 is CASSQEMDVEAFF. CDR3 DNA sequence: TGTGCCAGCAGCCAAGAAATGGACGTTGAAGCTTTCTTT.

V is TRBV24-1 and J is TRBJ1-2; D is uncertain. Germline V lookup: CDR1 KGHDR, CDR2 SFDVKD. The germline V and J ends were trimmed by 7 bases and 4 bases, with 12 bases remaining between them. The CDR3 is 13 amino acids. This CDR3 reads CATSGPPPYGYTF. The CDR3 nucleotides read TGTGCCACCAGCGGTCCTCCTCCCTATGGCTACACCTTC.

This chain uses TRBV7-8 with TRBJ1-5; perhaps TRBD1 as D (5 bases). Trimming stripped 4 bases from V and 5 bases from J, with 9 bases between. The CDR3 covers 13 residues. Germline CDR1 SGHVS, CDR2 FQNEAQ. The CDR3 here is CASSSDSYQPQHF. Written as DNA, the CDR3 is TGTGCCAGCAGCTCCGACAGCTATCAGCCCCAGCATTTT.

The rearrangement uses TRBV24-1 and TRBJ2-2; TRBD1 agrees at 8 bases. V lost 4 bases to trimming and J lost 2 bases; unmatched junction nucleotides: 5. Germline CDR1 is KGHDR and CDR2 is SFDVKD. This CDR3 has 16 amino acids. Here the CDR3 reads CATSDAGQGNTGELFF. In DNA, the CDR3 is TGTGCCACCAGTGACGCCGGACAGGGCAACACCGGGGAGCTGTTTTTT.

The chain employs TRBV3-1 (or the pseudogene TRBV3-2) and TRBJ1-2; D is unclear. Trimming took 2 bases from V and 2 from J, leaving 0 bases between them. Germline lookup yields CDR1 LGHDT and CDR2 YNNKEL (reference sequence). The CDR3 sequence is 11 residues long. CDR3 nucleotide sequence: TGTGCCAGCAGCCAAAACTATGGCTACACCTTC. Translation gives CASSQNYGYTF.

The V gene is TRBV11-1, the J gene TRBJ2-5; possible D gene TRBD1, 5 bases. Germline assignment: CDR1 SGHAT and CDR2 FQDESV (reference sequence). The CDR3 is 15 residues long. Trimming cost V 6 bases and J 1 base, with 15 bases left between them. The CDR3 DNA reads TGTGCCAGCAGTCAACCCCAGGGAATCCAAGAGACCCAGTACTTC. Amino acids: CASSQPQGIQETQYF.

This chain joins TRBV5-1 and TRBJ1-1; tentatively, D is TRBD1 (6 bases). Per the germline V gene, CDR1 is SGHRS and CDR2 is YFSETQ. V dropped 4 bases and J dropped 3 bases, with 13 bases sitting between them. The CDR3 is made up of 14 amino acids. This CDR3 reads CASSLGGRDTEAFF. CDR3 in DNA: TGCGCCAGCAGCCTCGGGGGCAGGGACACTGAAGCTTTCTTT. The full variable domain, its missing parts supplied by reference TRBV5-1 and TRBJ1-1, is KAGVTQTPRYLIKTRGQQVTLSCSPISGHRSVSWYQQTPGQGLQFLFEYFSETQRNKGNFPGRFSGRQFSNSRSEMNVSTLELGDSALYLCASSLGGRDTEAFFGQGTRLTVV.

The rearrangement joins TRBV6-6 to TRBJ1-2; D is unclear. V was cut by 5 bases and J by 1 base, with 14 bases left in between. The V gene's germline CDR1 is MNHNY and CDR2 SVGAGI (reference sequence). This CDR3 is 15 amino acids long. CDR3 in amino acids: CASSTPSDGNYGYTF. The CDR3, as DNA: TGTGCCAGCAGTACCCCCTCCGATGGTAACTATGGCTACACCTTC.

The chain carries TRBV14 and TRBJ1-1; tentatively, D is TRBD1 (5 bases). Germline CDR1 and CDR2: SGHDN and FVKESK. V was trimmed by 4 bases and J by 7 bases, leaving 10 bases between them. This CDR3 is 12 amino acids long. The CDR3, as DNA: TGTGCCAGCAGCCCCGAAACAGGTGAAGCTTTCTTT. Translating gives CASSPETGEAFF.

This chain uses TRBV2 with TRBJ1-6; 7 bases align to TRBD1. The ends lost 6 bases at V and 7 bases at J; junction bases unmatched: 12. Germline CDR1 reads SNHLY; CDR2 reads FYNNEI. The CDR3 contains 16 residues. For the CDR3, the DNA is TGTGCCAGCAGGGATGCGGGACAGCGAGGAAATTCACCCCTCCACTTT. Translating it yields CASRDAGQRGNSPLHF.

The V gene is TRBV19, the J gene TRBJ1-4, with 9 bases fitting TRBD1. CDR1 and CDR2 from the germline V gene are LNHDA and SQIVND (reference sequence). V lost 6 bases, J lost 8 bases, and 7 bases stayed unmatched. The CDR3 is made up of 14 amino acids. DNA for the CDR3: TGTGCCAGTAGCCCGGGACAGGGCGAAGAAAAACTGTTTTTT. Translated, it gives CASSPGQGEEKLFF.

The rearrangement links TRBV18 to TRBJ1-1, with no clear D. The germline gives CDR1 KGHSH, CDR2 LQKENI. Trimming left V 5 bases short and J 0 bases short, with 10 bases between. This CDR3 has 14 residues. CDR3 sequence (DNA): TGTGCCAGCTCATCGCAGGAGATGAACACTGAAGCTTTCTTT. Translated, it gives CASSSQEMNTEAFF.

The chain recombines TRBV24-1 with TRBJ2-5; 9 bases are a match to TRBD1. With 4 bases clipped from V and 7 bases from J, the junction kept 15 bases outside the gene matches. Germline CDR1 KGHDR, CDR2 SFDVKD. The CDR3 extends over 17 amino acids. The CDR3 nucleotides read TGTGCCACCAGTGACCCGACAGGGGGAAAATATACCGGGACCCAGTACTTC. Translated: CATSDPTGGKYTGTQYF.

The genes are TRBV6-4 and TRBJ2-3; TRBD2 matches at 13 bases. Germline trimming cut 4 bases from V and 0 bases from J; bases unmatched to any gene: 4. CDR1 and CDR2 (germline): MRHNA, SNTAGT. The CDR3 totals 17 residues. The CDR3 DNA sequence: TGTGCCAGCAGTGGAGGGACTAGCGGGACAAGCACAGATACGCAGTATTTT. Translated: CASSGGTSGTSTDTQYF.

The chain links TRBV6-2 or TRBV6-3 to TRBJ2-5, with TRBD2 identical over 8 bases. Germline V gives CDR1 MNHEY, CDR2 SVGEGT. The CDR3 is 15 residues long. Trimming removed 4 bases from V and 5 bases from J; junction bases left unmatched: 9. Here the CDR3 reads CASSFGGGLVETQYF. The CDR3, as DNA: TGTGCCAGCAGTTTTGGCGGGGGGTTAGTGGAGACCCAGTACTTC.

The chain employs TRBV5-6 and TRBJ2-7; TRBD2 agrees at 7 bases. With 0 bases clipped from V and 6 bases from J, the junction kept 6 bases outside the gene matches. The CDR3 consists of 14 residues. Germline V lookup: CDR1 SGHDT, CDR2 YYEEEE. CDR3 DNA sequence: TGTGCCAGCAGCTTGGGGCTCGGCGGGAGCGAGCAGTACTTC. Translated, it gives CASSLGLGGSEQYF.

This clone was observed a few times. The rearrangement links TRBV19 to TRBJ1-5; 7 positions match TRBD1. The junction had 4 bases not matched to a gene; V was cut back by 4 bases and J by 7 bases. The CDR3 loop spans 13 amino acids. CDR1 LNHDA and CDR2 SQIVND come from the germline V gene (reference sequence). The CDR3 is CASSRGQRQPQHF. CDR3 nucleotide sequence: TGTGCCAGTAGTAGGGGACAGAGGCAGCCCCAGCATTTT.

This chain links TRBV5-4 with TRBJ2-7, with D possibly being TRBD1 (5 bases). The germline V gene encodes CDR1 SGHNT and CDR2 YYREEE (reference sequence). Trimming removed 4 bases from V and 3 bases from J, with 14 bases in between. This CDR3 contains 14 residues. The CDR3 sequence is CASSPGAGNYEQYF. The CDR3 DNA is TGTGCCAGCAGCCCTGGGGCAGGGAACTACGAGCAGTACTTC. Drawing the rest from reference TRBV5-4 and TRBJ2-7, the complete variable domain is ETGVTQSPTHLIKTRGQQVTLRCSSQSGHNTVSWYQQALGQGPQFIFQYYREEENGRGNFPPRFSGLQFPNYSSELNVNALELDDSALYLCASSPGAGNYEQYFGPGTRLTVT.

The chain has TRBV6-5 and TRBJ2-7; D is perhaps TRBD1 or TRBD2 (5 bases each). With 0 bases removed from V and 0 bases from J, the gap between germline ends came to 12 bases. Germline V lookup: CDR1 MNHEY, CDR2 SVGAGI. CDR3 length: 16 amino acids. DNA of the CDR3: TGTGCCAGCAGTTACTCTTGGGACCGGAGCTCCTACGAGCAGTACTTC. Translated: CASSYSWDRSSYEQYF.

This chain links TRBV27 with TRBJ1-5, with TRBD1 identical over 7 bases. There are 14 residues in the CDR3. J gave up 6 bases and V 3 bases, and 5 bases lay outside the gene matches. CDR1 MNHEY and CDR2 SMNVEV come from the germline V gene (reference sequence). In nucleotides, the CDR3 is TGTGCCAGCAGTTTGGAAGGGGGCGGTCAGCCCCAGCATTTT. As protein: CASSLEGGGQPQHF.